What follows describes a single T cell receptor beta chain. Its antigen is undetermined. Its ends do not fully match the called genes, so a read error is possible. These data come from a study of T cells in Graves' hyperthyroidism and ophthalmopathy. Background on the study: Peripheral blood draws took place at initial diagnosis, ahead of any treatment.

The CDR3 contains 18 residues. Germline V gene lookup returns CDR1 MNHNS and CDR2 SASEGT. RNA transcripts yielded amplified TCR beta CDR3 regions. TCR CDR3 underwent first-round RT-PCR with the HTBI primer set. TCRdb ran MiXCR on the multiplex PCR reads and lists one entry per CDR3 protein. The sample shows tens of thousands of distinct CDR3 sequences, less than 45% of them seen only once. Across 18 months, stable Graves' hyperthyroidism was marked by no progression to ophthalmopathy. Notes on the study in general: Most expanded thyroid clonotypes above 0.001 also appeared in blood. Ophthalmopathy prediction by the model preceded onset by a median about 6.3 months.

The V and J genes are TRBV6-1 and TRBJ2-1; tentatively, D is TRBD1 or TRBD2 (5 bases each). This receptor was taken from a woman in her thirties with Graves' hyperthyroidism. Sequencing was carried out using blood. Here the CDR3 reads CASSGWAKGPANYSEQFF. CDR3 coding DNA: TGTGCCAGCAGCGGCTGGGCTAAGGGACCAGCGAACTACAGTGAGCAGTTCTTC.